The rows below give T cell receptor beta chains drawn from one sample of a study of T cell repertoires in cytomegalovirus infection. TCRdb called the reads again in MiXCR, with one record for every CDR3 protein. Of about 140,000 distinct CDR3 sequences listed, 5% to 6.5% are singletons. Input material: PBMCs. Every receptor here comes from a human donor in good health (CMV status not recorded). Some clones in this sample may be carry-over from other donors' samples. The CDR3 runs from the conserved cysteine through the conserved F or W. D genes are given only for firm matches. Only some rows state a clone size, as once, few, many or a class for expanded clones.

V gene	D gene	clone size	J gene	CDR3 DNA	CDR3 protein
TRBV7-9	TRBD2	few	TRBJ2-1	TGTGCCAGCAGCTTAGGGAAGCGGGGGTCGCTTGAGGAGCAGTTCTTC	CASSLGKRGSLEEQFF
TRBV29-1	.	.	TRBJ1-2	TGCAGCGTTCCCCGAGGACCGGTTAACTATGGCTACACCTTC	CSVPRGPVNYGYTF
TRBV11-3	TRBD2	many	TRBJ2-3	TGTGCCAGCAGCTTCAATCGCGGGGGGGATACGCAGTATTTT	CASSFNRGGDTQYF
TRBV20-1	TRBD2	few	TRBJ2-5	TGCAGTGCTAGAGGTAGCGGGGGTACGAAGACCCAGTACTTC	CSARGSGGTKTQYF
TRBV19	TRBD2	many	TRBJ2-1	TGTGCCAGTACGGACCAGCGGGGGGGCCGGGGCAGTGAGCAGTTCTTC	CASTDQRGGRGSEQFF
TRBV9	.	few	TRBJ1-4	TGTGCCAGCAGCCCCGGACCTAATGAAAAACTGTTTTTT	CASSPGPNEKLFF
TRBV28	.	many	TRBJ2-7	TGTGCCAGCAGTTTAGTAGAGGGAAGCTACGAGCAGTACTTC	CASSLVEGSYEQYF
TRBV2	TRBD1	many	TRBJ2-3	TGTGCCAGCAGTGTTCGGACAGGGTCGGATACGCAGTATTTT	CASSVRTGSDTQYF
TRBV20-1	.	.	TRBJ1-4	TGCAGTGCTAGTTCCGGGACGATTAATGAAAAACTGTTTTTT	CSASSGTINEKLFF
TRBV5-5	TRBD2	many	TRBJ2-4	TGTGCCAGCAGCTTACACCTCGGACTAGCGGGGGAGAGCAAAAACATTCAGTACTTC	CASSLHLGLAGESKNIQYF
TRBV5-1	.	many	TRBJ1-2	TGCGCCAGCAGCTTGGTCCAGGGGAGGTATGGCTACACCTTC	CASSLVQGRYGYTF
TRBV7-6	TRBD1	many	TRBJ1-1	TGTGCCAGCAGCTTAGGACAGGGATTTTACACTGAAGCTTTCTTT	CASSLGQGFYTEAFF
TRBV6-2/TRBV6-3	.	many	TRBJ1-5	TGTGCCAGCAGCGAGGGAAATCAGCCCCAGCATTTT	CASSEGNQPQHF
TRBV7-6	.	.	TRBJ1-3	TGTGCCAGCAGCCACCTCACTCCTTCTGGAAACACCATATATTTT	CASSHLTPSGNTIYF
TRBV7-9	TRBD1	many	TRBJ1-4	TGTGCCTCCCAGTCCCCAACCGGGACAGGGACGTCTTACGAAAAACTGTTTTTT	CASQSPTGTGTSYEKLFF
TRBV15	.	.	TRBJ1-5	TGTGCCACCAGCAGAGTTTACAATCAGCCCCAGCATTTT	CATSRVYNQPQHF
TRBV3-1	.	many	TRBJ1-2	TGTGCCAGCAGCCAAGACGGTAAATATGGCTACACCTTC	CASSQDGKYGYTF
TRBV5-1	TRBD1	.	TRBJ1-6	TGCGCCAGCCGCCAGGGGGCTGTCAATTCACCCCTCCACTTT	CASRQGAVNSPLHF
TRBV20-1	.	.	TRBJ1-1	TGCAGTGCTAGAGATGGAGGGAGGACTGAAGCTTTCTTT	CSARDGGRTEAFF
TRBV19	.	many	TRBJ1-4	TGTGCCAGTAGTATTCTGCTATCAACTAATGAAAAACTGTTTTTT	CASSILLSTNEKLFF
TRBV7-6	.	many	TRBJ2-1	TGTGCCAGCAGCTTAGTTCACAATGAGCAGTTCTTC	CASSLVHNEQFF
TRBV7-2	.	many	TRBJ1-2	TGTGCCAGCAGCTTAGTAGGCAGGGCCGACTATGGCTACACCTTC	CASSLVGRADYGYTF
TRBV7-2	.	many	TRBJ1-4	TGTGCCAGCAGCTCCACAAATGAAAAACTGTTTTTT	CASSSTNEKLFF
TRBV20-1	TRBD1	.	TRBJ2-7	TGCAGTGCTACCGGGACAGTATTGTACGAGCAGTACTTC	CSATGTVLYEQYF
TRBV9	TRBD1	few	TRBJ2-5	TGTGCCAGCGGTGGACAGGGACGTCGACAAGAGACCCAGTACTTC	CASGGQGRRQETQYF
TRBV12-3/TRBV12-4	.	few	TRBJ2-7	TGTGCCAGCAGTCTAAGGGGTGCGGGGTACCACGAGCAGTACTTC	CASSLRGAGYHEQYF
TRBV6-1	.	many	TRBJ1-1	TGTGCCAGCAGCTTAAAGGGGAACACTGAAGCTTTCTTT	CASSLKGNTEAFF
TRBV27	TRBD1	many	TRBJ2-7	TGTGCCAGCAGTTTTGTCGGTGGGACAGGGCGTTACGAGCAGTACTTC	CASSFVGGTGRYEQYF
TRBV12-3/TRBV12-4	TRBD1	many	TRBJ1-5	TGTGCCAGCAGGTCCGACAGGGGAGGGATTCAGCCCCAGCATTTT	CASRSDRGGIQPQHF
TRBV20-1	TRBD2	few	TRBJ2-3	TGCAGTGCTCCAAGGGAGGGGACCTACCGACCAGATACGCAGTATTTT	CSAPREGTYRPDTQYF
TRBV2	TRBD1	few	TRBJ1-5	TGTGCCAGCAACATCGACGGGACAGGGGATGAGCCCCAGCATTTT	CASNIDGTGDEPQHF
TRBV29-1	.	few	TRBJ1-1	TGCAGCGTTGAAGTGCAGAACACTGAAGCTTTCTTT	CSVEVQNTEAFF
TRBV7-3	.	.	TRBJ2-2	TGTGCCAGCAGCCTTAGCGGAAGCCGAACCGGGGAGCTGTTTTTT	CASSLSGSRTGELFF
TRBV10-3	.	.	TRBJ2-1	TGTGCCATCAGTGAGTCGATGGCGGCGGACGACTACAATGAGCAGTTCTTC	CAISESMAADDYNEQFF
TRBV7-7	.	few	TRBJ2-5	TGTGCCAGCAGCTTAGAAGGAAAGAGACAAGAGACCCAGTACTTC	CASSLEGKRQETQYF
TRBV7-2	TRBD2	.	TRBJ2-3	TGTGCCAGCAGCCCGCTAGCGGGGGGGGACACAGATACGCAGTATTTT	CASSPLAGGDTDTQYF
TRBV19	.	.	TRBJ2-1	TGTGCCAGTAGTATCTTGGGGGGCGGTAGCTCCTACAATGAGCAGTTCTTC	CASSILGGGSSYNEQFF
TRBV14	TRBD1	many	TRBJ1-3	TGTGCCAGCAGCGAATGGACAGGGAGGACTGGAAACACCATATATTTT	CASSEWTGRTGNTIYF
TRBV7-2	TRBD2	many	TRBJ2-5	TGTGCCAGCAGCTCAGGACTAGCGGGGGGGCAAGAGACCCAGTACTTC	CASSSGLAGGQETQYF
TRBV20-1	TRBD1	many	TRBJ1-1	TGCAGTGCTAGGTCGGGACAGGTCGTAAAATGGGACACTGAAGCTTTCTTT	CSARSGQVVKWDTEAFF
TRBV7-9	TRBD2	.	TRBJ2-3	TGTGCCAGCAGCTTAGAGGGACTAGGCACAGATACGCAGTATTTT	CASSLEGLGTDTQYF
TRBV5-1	TRBD2	many	TRBJ2-1	TGCGCCAGCAGCTTTGGCCAGCGGGGGAGAGGTGAGCAGTTCTTC	CASSFGQRGRGEQFF
TRBV7-9	TRBD1	many	TRBJ1-6	TGTGCCAGCAGCCGGGGACAGAATAATTCACCCCTCCACTTT	CASSRGQNNSPLHF
TRBV18	.	few	TRBJ2-1	TGTGCCAGCTCCCCCAACCTTTCAGGGGCGGGGTACAATGAGCAGTTCTTC	CASSPNLSGAGYNEQFF
TRBV7-2	TRBD2	.	TRBJ2-7	TGTGCCAGCAGTTCAGCGGGGGGGCTTTCCCACGAGCAGTACTTC	CASSSAGGLSHEQYF
TRBV29-1	TRBD1	many	TRBJ1-1	TGCAGCGTTGAAGCTTGGACAGGGGTTAAAACTGAAGCTTTCTTT	CSVEAWTGVKTEAFF
TRBV7-2	.	few	TRBJ2-5	TGTGCCAGCAGCTTATTGGGGATGGAGACCCAGTACTTC	CASSLLGMETQYF
TRBV20-1	.	few	TRBJ1-6	TGCAGTGCTAGGGATCAGGGTTCCGTCCCTACTTCACCCCTCCACTTT	CSARDQGSVPTSPLHF
TRBV2	.	.	TRBJ2-5	TGTGCCAGCAGTGAAGCGGGGGGGCCTCCAGAGACCCAGTACTTC	CASSEAGGPPETQYF
TRBV20-1	.	.	TRBJ1-5	TGCAGTGCTAGTGACGGATTAAATCAGCCCCAGCATTTT	CSASDGLNQPQHF
TRBV20-1	TRBD1	many	TRBJ1-2	TGCAGTGCTAGAGATCCTGGACAGGGTGGGGACTATGGCTACACCTTC	CSARDPGQGGDYGYTF
TRBV7-2	.	many	TRBJ2-7	TGTGCCAGCAGCCCACACGGGGGCGGGGGCGGCCTATTATACGAGCAGTACTTC	CASSPHGGGGGLLYEQYF